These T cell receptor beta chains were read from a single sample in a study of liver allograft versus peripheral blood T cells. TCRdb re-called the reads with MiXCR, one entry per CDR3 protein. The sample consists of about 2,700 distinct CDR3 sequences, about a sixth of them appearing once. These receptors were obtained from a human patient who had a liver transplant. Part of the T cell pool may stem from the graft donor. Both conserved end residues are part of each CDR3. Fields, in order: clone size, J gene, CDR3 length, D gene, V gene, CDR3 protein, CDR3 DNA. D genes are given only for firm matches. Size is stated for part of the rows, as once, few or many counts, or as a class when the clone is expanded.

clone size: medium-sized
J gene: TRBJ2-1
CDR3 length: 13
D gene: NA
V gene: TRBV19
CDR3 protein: CASSMRSAGEQFF
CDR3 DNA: TGTGCCAGTAGTATGAGGTCTGCGGGTGAGCAGTTCTTC

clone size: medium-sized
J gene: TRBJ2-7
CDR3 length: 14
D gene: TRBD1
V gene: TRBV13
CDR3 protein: CASSSAGTGDEQYF
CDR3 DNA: TGTGCCAGCAGCTCGGCCGGGACAGGCGACGAGCAGTACTTC

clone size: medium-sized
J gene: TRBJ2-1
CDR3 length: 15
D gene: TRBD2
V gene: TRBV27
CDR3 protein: CASSLSTSGNYEQFF
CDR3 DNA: TGTGCCAGCAGTTTGTCGACTAGCGGGAACTATGAGCAGTTCTTC

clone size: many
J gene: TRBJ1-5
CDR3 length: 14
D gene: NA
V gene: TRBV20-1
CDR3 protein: CSARGLGGNQPQHF
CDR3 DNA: TGCAGTGCTAGAGGACTAGGGGGAAATCAGCCCCAGCATTTT

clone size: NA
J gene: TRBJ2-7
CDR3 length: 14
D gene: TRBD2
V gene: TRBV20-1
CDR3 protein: CSARLAGRSYEQYF
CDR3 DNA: TGCAGTGCACGACTAGCGGGACGTTCCTACGAGCAGTACTTC

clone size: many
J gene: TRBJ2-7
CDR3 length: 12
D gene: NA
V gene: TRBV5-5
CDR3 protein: CASSVTTYEQYF
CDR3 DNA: TGTGCCAGCAGCGTAACGACCTACGAGCAGTACTTC

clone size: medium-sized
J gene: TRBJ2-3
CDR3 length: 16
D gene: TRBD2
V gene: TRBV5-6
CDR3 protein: CASSPTSTSSTDTQYF
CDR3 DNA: TGTGCCAGCAGCCCGACTAGCACGTCTAGCACAGATACGCAGTATTTT

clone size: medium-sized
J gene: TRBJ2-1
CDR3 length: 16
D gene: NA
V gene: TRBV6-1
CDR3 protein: CASTPRVGLRRNEQFF
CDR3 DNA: TGTGCCAGCACCCCAAGGGTGGGACTTCGAAGAAATGAGCAGTTCTTC

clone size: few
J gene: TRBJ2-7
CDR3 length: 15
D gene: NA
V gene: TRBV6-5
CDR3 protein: CASSYSTGGRDEQYF
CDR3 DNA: TGTGCCAGCAGTTACTCTACAGGAGGTCGAGACGAGCAGTACTTC

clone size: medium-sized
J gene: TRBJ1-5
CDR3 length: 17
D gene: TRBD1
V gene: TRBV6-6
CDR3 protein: CASHFPGGDPEKQPQHF
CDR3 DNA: TGTGCCAGTCACTTCCCAGGGGGGGACCCAGAAAAGCAGCCCCAGCATTTT

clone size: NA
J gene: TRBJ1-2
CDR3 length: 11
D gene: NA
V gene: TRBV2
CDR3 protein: CASTPAGSYTF
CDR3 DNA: TGTGCCAGCACGCCGGCCGGGAGCTACACCTTC

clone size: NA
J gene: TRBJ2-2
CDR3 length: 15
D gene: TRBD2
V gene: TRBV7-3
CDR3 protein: CASSLSASGGGELFF
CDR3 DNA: TGTGCCAGCAGCTTATCTGCTAGCGGGGGCGGGGAGCTGTTTTTT

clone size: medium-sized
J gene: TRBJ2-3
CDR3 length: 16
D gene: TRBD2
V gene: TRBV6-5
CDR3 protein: CASSLTSGGFTDTQYF
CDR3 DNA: TGTGCCAGCAGTTTGACTAGCGGGGGCTTCACAGATACGCAGTATTTT

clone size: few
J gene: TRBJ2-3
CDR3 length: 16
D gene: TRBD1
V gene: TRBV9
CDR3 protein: CASSPRQGHSTDTQYF
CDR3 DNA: TGTGCCAGCAGCCCGAGACAGGGCCACTCCACAGATACGCAGTATTTT